The 18 T cell receptor beta chains listed next were all sequenced from one sample in a study of cytomegalovirus exposure and HLA in healthy donors. The PCR had 60 Vbeta and 13 Jbeta primers. The repertoire was sequenced with immunoSEQ multiplex PCR; TCRdb's copy has only in-frame clones and lacks some. The sample holds roughly 55,000 clones, over 55% seen once. Sequences were obtained from PBMCs. These TCRs come from a man aged 40-49 years in good health and CMV-seropositive.

This chain joins TRBV11-3 and TRBJ2-1; 10 bases agree with TRBD2. CDR1 and CDR2 (germline): SGHNT, YENEEA. V lost 5 bases to trimming and J lost 3 bases; unmatched junction nucleotides: 4. This CDR3 has 15 residues. The CDR3 loop is CASSRRTSGYNEQFF. The CDR3 coding sequence is TGTGCCAGCAGCCGCCGGACTAGCGGCTACAATGAGCAGTTCTTC.

The rearrangement links TRBV27 to TRBJ2-3, with 16 bases fitting TRBD2. The V and J ends lost 4 bases and 3 bases, in that order; junction bases with no gene match: 1. This CDR3 comprises 16 residues. Germline V CDR1 and CDR2: MNHEY, SMNVEV (reference sequence). The CDR3 DNA reads as TGTGCCAGCAGTTCGGGACTAGCGGGGGGGACAGATACGCAGTATTTT. It encodes CASSSGLAGGTDTQYF.

The gene calls are TRBV11-2 and TRBJ2-3, with 7 bases fitting TRBD2. The trim removed 3 bases at V and 5 bases at J, leaving 2 bases unmatched. The CDR3 is made up of 13 amino acids. Looked up from germline, CDR1 is SGHAT and CDR2 is FQNNGV. CDR3 bases: TGTGCCAGCAGCTTTCCGGGAGGAGATACGCAGTATTTT. Its protein is CASSFPGGDTQYF. The full variable domain, its missing parts supplied by reference TRBV11-2 and TRBJ2-3, is EAGVAQSPRYKIIEKRQSVAFWCNPISGHATLYWYQQILGQGPKLLIQFQNNGVVDDSQLPKDRFSAERLKGVDSTLKIQPAKLEDSAVYLCASSFPGGDTQYFGPGTRLTVL.

This chain links TRBV29-1 with TRBJ2-3; 7 bases agree with TRBD1. The CDR3 sequence is 14 residues long. CDR1 is SQVTM and CDR2 is ANQGSEA in the germline V gene. The junction had 11 bases not matched to a gene; V was cut back by 5 bases and J by 6 bases. CDR3 nucleotide sequence: TGCAGCGTTCCTGGGCAGGGGGTAAGGGATACGCAGTATTTT. The encoded protein is CSVPGQGVRDTQYF.

V gene TRBV2 combines with J gene TRBJ2-2; 9 bases line up with TRBD1. This CDR3 contains 16 residues. V gave up 5 bases and J gave up 6 bases; unmatched junction bases: 10. Germline V lookup: CDR1 SNHLY, CDR2 FYNNEI. The CDR3: CASSPDRGISAGELFF. The CDR3 nucleotides read TGTGCCAGCAGTCCGGACAGGGGAATTTCCGCCGGGGAGCTGTTTTTT.

This chain connects TRBV7-9 to TRBJ1-1, with 7 bases that match TRBD1. This CDR3 contains 15 residues. V shed 4 bases, J shed 7 bases, and the junction held 12 bases outside the gene matches. Germline V gene lookup returns CDR1 SEHNR and CDR2 FQNEAQ (reference sequence). CDR3 DNA: TGTGCCAGCAGCTCCTACAGGGGCGACGGCCTTGAAGCTTTCTTT. It is translated as CASSSYRGDGLEAFF.

This chain joins TRBV7-3 and TRBJ2-3; TRBD2 agrees at 11 bases. The CDR3 is made up of 15 amino acids. Losses at the gene ends were 0 bases for V and 8 bases for J; bases not matched to a gene: 4. Looked up from germline, CDR1 is SGHTA and CDR2 is FQGTGA. CDR3: CASSLTVAGGGTQYF. CDR3 DNA sequence: TGTGCCAGCAGCTTAACCGTAGCGGGAGGGGGTACGCAGTATTTT.

This chain uses TRBV5-1 with TRBJ2-3; 10 bases match TRBD1. Germline V gene data show CDR1 as SGHRS and CDR2 as YFSETQ. Unmatched junction bases numbered 7, after V lost 2 bases and J lost 4 bases. The length of the CDR3 is 16 residues. The CDR3 coding sequence is TGCGCCAGCAGCTTTCTCCGGGACAGGGGCGCAGATACGCAGTATTTT. This encodes CASSFLRDRGADTQYF.

The table lists this clone with a few counts. The chain joins TRBV6-7 to TRBJ2-3, with a possible D match to TRBD2 (5 bases). TRBV6-7 is designated an ORF whose function remains uncertain. Deletions cut 7 bases from V and 5 bases from J, with 16 bases between. The CDR3 has 14 amino acids. CDR3 coding DNA: TGTGCCAGCATATCTGGGGTGGAGGTAGATACGCAGTATTTT. Its translation: CASISGVEVDTQYF.

This sequence joins TRBV9 and TRBJ1-1; D is ambiguous. The V end lost 3 bases, the J end lost 4 bases, and 13 bases lay between the germline ends. Germline CDR1 is SGDLS and CDR2 is YYNGEE. The length of the CDR3 is 14 residues. CDR3 protein: CASSDQALGTEAFF. DNA for the CDR3: TGTGCCAGCAGCGATCAGGCTTTAGGCACTGAAGCTTTCTTT.

This chain joins TRBV6-1 and TRBJ2-3; 7 nucleotides agree with TRBD2. The CDR3 covers 15 residues. CDR1 MNHNS and CDR2 SASEGT come from the germline V gene. Trimming took 4 bases from V and 2 from J; bases not matched to a gene: 6. This CDR3 reads CASSAQRGLTDTQYF. For the CDR3, the DNA is TGTGCCAGCAGTGCCCAGCGGGGCCTCACAGATACGCAGTATTTT.

By frequency in the sample, this clone is medium-sized. V usage is TRBV4-3 and J usage is TRBJ1-2; no clear D. Germline loops: CDR1 LGHNA, CDR2 YSLEER. V was cut by 0 bases and J by 0 bases, with 11 bases left in between. This CDR3 region has 16 residues. The CDR3 DNA reads as TGCGCCAGCAGCCAAGACCGGGGAAGCACTAACTATGGCTACACCTTC. Its translation: CASSQDRGSTNYGYTF.

This clone appeared once. The V and J genes are TRBV4-2 and TRBJ2-1; unclear D gene. The CDR3 sequence is 12 residues long. Deletions cut 1 base from V and 5 bases from J, with 3 bases between. Germline V gene data show CDR1 as LGHNA and CDR2 as YNFKEQ. The CDR3 protein is CASSQGDNEQFF. The CDR3 bases are TGTGCCAGCAGCCAAGGCGACAATGAGCAGTTCTTC.

The chain uses TRBV6-5 and TRBJ1-3; TRBD1 matches at 10 bases. CDR1 is MNHEY, CDR2 SVGAGI, per germline. V dropped 5 bases and J dropped 8; count of bases not matched to a gene: 9. The CDR3 extends over 15 amino acids. This chain's CDR3 is CASSVRQGATDTIYF. The CDR3 nucleotides read TGTGCCAGCAGTGTCCGACAGGGGGCCACGGACACCATATATTTT.

The chain is built from TRBV25-1 and TRBJ1-5; no reliable D call. The CDR3 is 16 residues long. CDR1 and CDR2 (germline): MGHDK, SYGVNS. V was pared by 4 bases and J by 2 bases, with 15 bases between. The CDR3 DNA reads as TGTGCCAGCAGTGGGGCGTTCGGGGTTCGCAATCAGCCCCAGCATTTT. Protein product: CASSGAFGVRNQPQHF.

In its sample, this clone was seen once. V usage is TRBV27 and J usage is TRBJ2-7; D perhaps matches TRBD2 (5 bases). Germline V gives CDR1 MNHEY, CDR2 SMNVEV (reference sequence). V lost 1 base and J lost 3, with 16 bases in between. The CDR3 totals 16 residues. CDR3 nucleotide sequence: TGTGCCAGCAGTTTATACCTCCCGTCGGGGAGCTACGAGCAGTACTTC. As protein: CASSLYLPSGSYEQYF.

This clone was observed once. The chain is built from TRBV6-1 and TRBJ1-2; tentative D call: TRBD1 (6 bases). V gave up 8 bases and J gave up 7 bases, with 20 bases separating them. Germline CDR1 is MNHNS and CDR2 is SASEGT. The CDR3 consists of 14 residues. The CDR3 DNA sequence: TGTGCCAGCTCCTTCCACAGGGTAAAGGGTGGCTACACCTTC. Translation gives CASSFHRVKGGYTF.

CDR3 loop: CASSSSRNLAGNQETQYF. The CDR3 DNA is TGCGCCAGCAGCTCCTCCCGGAACCTAGCGGGGAACCAAGAGACCCAGTACTTC. This rearrangement joins TRBV5-1 to TRBJ2-5, with 9 bases aligning to TRBD2. V lost 3 bases, J lost 0 bases, and 12 bases stayed unmatched. CDR1 is SGHRS, CDR2 YFSETQ, per germline. The CDR3 runs to 18 residues.